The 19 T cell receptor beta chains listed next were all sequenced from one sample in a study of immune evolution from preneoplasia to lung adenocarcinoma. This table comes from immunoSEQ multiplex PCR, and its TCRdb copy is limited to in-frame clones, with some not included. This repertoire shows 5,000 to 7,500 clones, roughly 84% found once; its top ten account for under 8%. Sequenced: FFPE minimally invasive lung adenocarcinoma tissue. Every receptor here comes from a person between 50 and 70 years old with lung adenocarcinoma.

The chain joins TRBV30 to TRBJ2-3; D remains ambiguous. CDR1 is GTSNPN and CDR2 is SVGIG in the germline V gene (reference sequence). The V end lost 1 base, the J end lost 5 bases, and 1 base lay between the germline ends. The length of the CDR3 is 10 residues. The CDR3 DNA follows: TGTGCCTGGAGTGGAGATACGCAGTATTTT. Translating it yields CAWSGDTQYF. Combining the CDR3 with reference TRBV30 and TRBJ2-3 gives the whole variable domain SQTIHQWPATLVQPVGSPLSLECTVEGTSNPNLYWYRQAAGRGLQLLFYSVGIGQISSEVPQNLSASRPQDRQFILSSKKLLLSDSGFYLCAWSGDTQYFGPGTRLTVL.

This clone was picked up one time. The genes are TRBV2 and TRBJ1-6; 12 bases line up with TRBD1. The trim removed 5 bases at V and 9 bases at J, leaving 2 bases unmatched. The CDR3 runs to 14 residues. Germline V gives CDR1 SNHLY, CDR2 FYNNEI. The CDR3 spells CASSRDRGRSPLHF. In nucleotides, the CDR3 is TGTGCCAGCAGTCGGGACAGGGGGCGTTCACCCCTCCACTTT.

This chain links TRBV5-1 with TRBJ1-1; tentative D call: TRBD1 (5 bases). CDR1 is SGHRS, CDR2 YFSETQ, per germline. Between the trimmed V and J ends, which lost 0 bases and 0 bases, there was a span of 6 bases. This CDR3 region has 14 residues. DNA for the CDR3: TGCGCCAGCAGCTTGGGACAGATGAACACTGAAGCTTTCTTT. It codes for CASSLGQMNTEAFF. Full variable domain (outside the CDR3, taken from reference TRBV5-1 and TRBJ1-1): KAGVTQTPRYLIKTRGQQVTLSCSPISGHRSVSWYQQTPGQGLQFLFEYFSETQRNKGNFPGRFSGRQFSNSRSEMNVSTLELGDSALYLCASSLGQMNTEAFFGQGTRLTVV.

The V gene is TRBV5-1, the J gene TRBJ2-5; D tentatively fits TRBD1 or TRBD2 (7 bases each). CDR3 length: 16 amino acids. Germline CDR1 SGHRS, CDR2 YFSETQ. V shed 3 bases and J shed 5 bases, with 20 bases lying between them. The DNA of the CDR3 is TGCGCCAGCAGCTACCAGGGAGGGGAGACAGGGGAGACCCAGTACTTC. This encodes CASSYQGGETGETQYF.

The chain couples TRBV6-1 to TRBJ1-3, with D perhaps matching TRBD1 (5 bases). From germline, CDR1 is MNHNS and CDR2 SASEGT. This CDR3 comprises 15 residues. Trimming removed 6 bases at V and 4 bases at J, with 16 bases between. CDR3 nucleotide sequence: TGTGCCAGCAGCGGCAGGGAGCTTTCGGGAAACACCATATATTTT. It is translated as CASSGRELSGNTIYF.

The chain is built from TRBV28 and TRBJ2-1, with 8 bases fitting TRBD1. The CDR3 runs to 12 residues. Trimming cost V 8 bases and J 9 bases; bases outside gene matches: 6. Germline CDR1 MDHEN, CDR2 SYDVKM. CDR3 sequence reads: CASSAQGAEQFF. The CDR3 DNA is TGTGCCAGCTCGGCGCAGGGGGCTGAGCAGTTCTTC.

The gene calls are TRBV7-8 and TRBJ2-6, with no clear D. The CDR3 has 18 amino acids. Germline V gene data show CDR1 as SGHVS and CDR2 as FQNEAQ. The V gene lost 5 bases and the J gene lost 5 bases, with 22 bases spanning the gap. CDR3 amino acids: CASSRLPYPQSRANVLTF. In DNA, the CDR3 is TGTGCCAGCAGCAGACTCCCTTACCCACAAAGTCGGGCCAACGTCCTGACTTTC. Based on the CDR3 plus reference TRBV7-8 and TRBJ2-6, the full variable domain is GAGVSQSPRYKVAKRGQDVALRCDPISGHVSLFWYQQALGQGPEFLTYFQNEAQLDKSGLPSDRFFAERPEGSVSTLKIQRTQQEDSAVYLCASSRLPYPQSRANVLTFGAGSRLTVL.

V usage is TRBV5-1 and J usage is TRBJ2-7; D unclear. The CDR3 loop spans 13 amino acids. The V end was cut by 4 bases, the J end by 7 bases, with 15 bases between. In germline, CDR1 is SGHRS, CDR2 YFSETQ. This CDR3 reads CASSHLWSPEQYF. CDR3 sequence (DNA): TGCGCCAGCAGCCACCTGTGGAGCCCGGAGCAGTACTTC.

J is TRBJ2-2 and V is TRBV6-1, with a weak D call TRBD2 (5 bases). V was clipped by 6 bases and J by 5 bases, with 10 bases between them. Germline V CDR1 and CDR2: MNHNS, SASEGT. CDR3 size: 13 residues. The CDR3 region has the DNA TGTGCCAGCAGCAAAGAGGGAACCGGGGAGCTGTTTTTT. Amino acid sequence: CASSKEGTGELFF.

The CDR3 sequence: CASSRRQGTGEQYF. The CDR3 DNA follows: TGCGCCAGCAGCCGTCGACAGGGAACGGGAGAGCAGTACTTC. The rearrangement links TRBV4-3 to TRBJ2-7, with 7 nucleotides matching TRBD1. CDR3 length equals 14 residues. Losses at the gene ends were 4 bases for V and 7 bases for J; bases not matched to a gene: 10. The germline gives CDR1 LGHNA, CDR2 YSLEER.

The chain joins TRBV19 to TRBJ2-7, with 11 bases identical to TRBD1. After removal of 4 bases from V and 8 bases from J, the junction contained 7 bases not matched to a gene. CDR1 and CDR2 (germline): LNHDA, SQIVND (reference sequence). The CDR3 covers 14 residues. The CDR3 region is CASSTGTGGVKQYF. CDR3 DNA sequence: TGTGCCAGTAGTACCGGGACAGGGGGAGTGAAGCAGTACTTC.

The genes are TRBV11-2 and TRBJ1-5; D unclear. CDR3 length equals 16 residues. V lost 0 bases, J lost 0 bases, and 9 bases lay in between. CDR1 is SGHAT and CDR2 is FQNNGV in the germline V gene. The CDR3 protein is CASSLESSYSNQPQHF. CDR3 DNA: TGTGCCAGCAGCTTAGAATCATCCTATAGCAATCAGCCCCAGCATTTT. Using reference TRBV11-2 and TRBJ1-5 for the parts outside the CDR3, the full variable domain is EAGVAQSPRYKIIEKRQSVAFWCNPISGHATLYWYQQILGQGPKLLIQFQNNGVVDDSQLPKDRFSAERLKGVDSTLKIQPAKLEDSAVYLCASSLESSYSNQPQHFGDGTRLSIL.

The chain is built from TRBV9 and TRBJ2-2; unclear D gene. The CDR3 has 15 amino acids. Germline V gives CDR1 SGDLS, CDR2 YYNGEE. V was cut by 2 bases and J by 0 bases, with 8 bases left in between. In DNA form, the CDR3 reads TGTGCCAGCAGCGTTACAATCACGAACACCGGGGAGCTGTTTTTT. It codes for CASSVTITNTGELFF.

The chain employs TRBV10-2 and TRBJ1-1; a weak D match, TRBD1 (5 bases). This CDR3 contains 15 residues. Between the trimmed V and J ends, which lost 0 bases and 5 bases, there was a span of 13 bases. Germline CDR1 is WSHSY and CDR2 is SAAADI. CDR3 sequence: CASSESSGGWTEAFF. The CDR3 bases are TGCGCCAGCAGTGAGTCGAGCGGGGGTTGGACTGAAGCTTTCTTT.

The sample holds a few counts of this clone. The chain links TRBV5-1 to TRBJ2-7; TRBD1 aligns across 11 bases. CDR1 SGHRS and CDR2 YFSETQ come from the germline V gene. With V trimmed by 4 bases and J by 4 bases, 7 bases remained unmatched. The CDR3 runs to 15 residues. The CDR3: CASSLRTGGAYEQYF. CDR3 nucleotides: TGCGCCAGCAGCCTTCGGACAGGGGGCGCATACGAGCAGTACTTC.

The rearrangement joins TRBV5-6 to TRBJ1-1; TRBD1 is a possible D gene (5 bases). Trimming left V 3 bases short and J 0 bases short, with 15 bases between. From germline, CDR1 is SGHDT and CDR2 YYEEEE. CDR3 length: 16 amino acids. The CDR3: CASSSGGGWVNTEAFF. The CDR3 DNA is TGTGCCAGCAGCTCCGGTGGGGGATGGGTGAACACTGAAGCTTTCTTT.

The CDR3 region has the DNA TGTGCCAGCAGTGAGAGACAGGGGGCTTCCTATGGCTACACCTTC. It encodes CASSERQGASYGYTF. The chain combines TRBV2 with TRBJ1-2; 10 bases align to TRBD1. The CDR3 runs to 15 residues. The germline CDR1 and CDR2 sequences are SNHLY and FYNNEI. After removal of 3 bases from V and 4 bases from J, the junction contained 5 bases not matched to a gene.

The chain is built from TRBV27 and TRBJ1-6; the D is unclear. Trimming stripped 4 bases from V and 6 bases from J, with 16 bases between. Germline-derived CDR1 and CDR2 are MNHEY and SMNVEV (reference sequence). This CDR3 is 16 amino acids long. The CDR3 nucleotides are TGTGCCAGCAGTTCAATAAATTTTGGATTTAATTCACCCCTCCACTTT. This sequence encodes CASSSINFGFNSPLHF.

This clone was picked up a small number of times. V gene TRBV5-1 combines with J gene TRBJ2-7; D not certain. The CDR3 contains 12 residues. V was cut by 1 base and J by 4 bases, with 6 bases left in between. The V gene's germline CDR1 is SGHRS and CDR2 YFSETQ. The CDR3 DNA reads TGCGCCAGCAGCTTGTTCCCTTACGAGCAGTACTTC. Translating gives CASSLFPYEQYF.